This entry lists 17 T cell receptor beta chains sequenced from one sample in a study of blood T cells in healthy people across ages. PCR was performed a second time for roughly 7 to 12 cycles using a sample-barcoded 5' primer and a J-beta primer mix. MiXCR, applied by TCRdb to the 5' RACE reads, yields one record per CDR3 protein. The sample carries 550,000 to 750,000 distinct CDR3 sequences, around 21% recorded once. Material: blood. Every receptor here comes from a man between 70 and 80 years old in good health.

The genes are TRBV9 and TRBJ2-2, with unresolved D. The CDR3 length is 13 residues. V lost 4 bases and J lost 2, with 6 bases in between. Germline V gene sequence: CDR1 SGDLS, CDR2 YYNGEE. This CDR3 reads CASSLQNTGELFF. Here the CDR3 DNA reads TGTGCCAGCAGCTTGCAAAACACCGGGGAGCTGTTTTTT.

This clonotype has a count of ten or more. The genes are TRBV10-3 and TRBJ2-3; 7 nucleotides align to TRBD2. The germline CDR1 and CDR2 sequences are ENHRY and SYGVKD. The CDR3 runs 16 residues. V shed 4 bases and J 5 bases; nucleotides not matched to a gene: 12. The chain's CDR3 is CAISGASGPSVDTQYF. The CDR3 coding sequence is TGTGCCATCAGTGGGGCTAGCGGTCCAAGCGTAGATACGCAGTATTTT.

The V gene is TRBV29-1, the J gene TRBJ2-5; 10 nucleotides line up with TRBD1. The ends lost 4 bases at V and 3 bases at J; junction bases unmatched: 5. The V gene's germline CDR1 is SQVTM and CDR2 ANQGSEA. The CDR3 is 14 residues long. CDR3 DNA: TGCAGCGTTGCGCCGGGGACAGGGGAAGAGACCCAGTACTTC. Translating it yields CSVAPGTGEETQYF.

Note on this clonotype: This may stem from a read error, because a much larger clone lies one nucleotide away. The V and J genes are TRBV5-1 and TRBJ1-1, with D possibly being TRBD1 (5 bases). V lost 4 bases, J lost 3 bases, and 19 bases lay in between. The CDR3 contains 16 residues. From germline, CDR1 is SGHRS and CDR2 YFSETQ. The CDR3 here is CASSAEGTSMDTEAFF. The CDR3 coding sequence is TGCGCCAGCAGCGCGGAGGGGACCAGCATGGACACTGAAGCTTTCTTT.

This clonotype was counted a few times. This sequence joins TRBV9 and TRBJ2-2; TRBD2 is a possible D gene (6 bases). Trimming took off 2 bases at V and 0 bases at J, with 14 bases between the two ends. Germline CDR1 reads SGDLS; CDR2 reads YYNGEE. CDR3 size: 17 residues. Here the CDR3 DNA reads TGTGCCAGCAGCGTTTCTTCCGGGAGCGCGAACACCGGGGAGCTGTTTTTT. Protein product: CASSVSSGSANTGELFF. Drawing the rest from reference TRBV9 and TRBJ2-2, the complete variable domain is DSGVTQTPKHLITATGQRVTLRCSPRSGDLSVYWYQQSLDQGLQFLIQYYNGEERAKGNILERFSAQQFPDLHSELNLSSLELGDSALYFCASSVSSGSANTGELFFGEGSRLTVL.

The chain employs TRBV19 and TRBJ1-4; 7 bases line up with TRBD1. Trimming cost V 6 bases and J 5 bases; bases outside gene matches: 6. Germline CDR1 LNHDA, CDR2 SQIVND (reference sequence). This CDR3 has 14 residues. This chain's CDR3 is CASRLTGRNEKLFF. CDR3 DNA sequence: TGTGCCAGTAGGCTGACAGGGCGGAATGAAAAACTGTTTTTT.

This clonotype was seen only a few times. CDR3 region: CASSEAWEETQYF. CDR3 sequence (DNA): TGTGCCAGCAGTGAGGCATGGGAGGAGACCCAGTACTTC. This chain links TRBV2 with TRBJ2-5; D may be TRBD2 (5 bases). Trimming pared 3 bases from V and 5 bases from J, leaving 10 bases between. This CDR3 region has 13 residues. Germline lookup yields CDR1 SNHLY and CDR2 FYNNEI.

The rearrangement links TRBV12-3 or TRBV12-4 to TRBJ2-2; 14 nucleotides agree with TRBD2. After removal of 7 bases from V and 10 bases from J, the junction contained 8 bases not matched to a gene. The CDR3 has 15 residues. CDR3 DNA sequence: TGTGCCAGCACCGGGACTAGCGGGAGATTGTTGGAGCTGTTTTTT. This gives the protein CASTGTSGRLLELFF.

J is TRBJ2-7 and V is TRBV7-3; 10 nucleotides match TRBD2. The CDR3 runs to 15 residues. Germline CDR1 SGHTA, CDR2 FQGTGA. The V gene end was trimmed by 2 bases and the J gene end by 5 bases; junction bases not matched to a gene: 6. CDR3 coding DNA: TGTGCCAGCAGCTTATCTAGCGGGAGCTACCACGAGCAGTACTTC. Translated: CASSLSSGSYHEQYF. The full variable domain, rest sourced from reference TRBV7-3 and TRBJ2-7, is GAGVSQTPSNKVTEKGKYVELRCDPISGHTALYWYRQSLGQGPEFLIYFQGTGAADDSGLPNDRFFAVRPEGSVSTLKIQRTERGDSAVYLCASSLSSGSYHEQYFGPGTRLTVT.

This chain uses TRBV5-1 with TRBJ2-3; either TRBD1 or TRBD2 may fit D (6 bases each). The V gene's germline CDR1 is SGHRS and CDR2 YFSETQ. The CDR3 length is 16 residues. Trimming removed 1 base at V and 1 base at J, with 13 bases between. CDR3 in amino acids: CASSLLGGEGTDTQYF. CDR3 sequence (DNA): TGCGCCAGCAGCTTGTTGGGGGGCGAGGGCACAGATACGCAGTATTTT.

This clonotype has more than one count but fewer than ten. The chain carries TRBV28 and TRBJ2-7, with D maybe TRBD1 (5 bases). The J call is doubtful: the DNA matches TRBJ2-5 better. Germline CDR1 is MDHEN and CDR2 is SYDVKM. The CDR3 sequence is 14 residues long. This CDR3 is CASRKGMTQETQYF. DNA of the CDR3: TGTGCCAGCAGGAAGGGGATGACCCAAGAGACCCAGTACTTC.

The chain couples TRBV7-2 to TRBJ2-4; D may be TRBD1 (5 bases). CDR1 SGHTA and CDR2 FQGNSA come from the germline V gene. V dropped 1 base and J dropped 3 bases, with 10 bases sitting between them. The CDR3 contains 15 residues. The CDR3 DNA follows: TGTGCCAGCAGCTTAGTAGGGGCTGACAAAAACATTCAGTACTTC. It yields the protein CASSLVGADKNIQYF.

The chain couples TRBV29-1 to TRBJ2-1; D may be TRBD2 (6 bases). The V end was cut by 3 bases, the J end by 10 bases, with 13 bases between. This CDR3 has 12 residues. Germline values: CDR1 SQVTM, CDR2 ANQGSEA. DNA of the CDR3: TGCAGCGTTGACGGGACTGCGGAGGAGCAGTTCTTC. Its translation is CSVDGTAEEQFF.

CDR3 in DNA: TGTGCCAGCCATAGCGGGCCCACCTACGAGCAGTACTTC. It specifies CASHSGPTYEQYF. The V gene is TRBV28, the J gene TRBJ2-7, with TRBD2 matching 7 bases. The CDR3 is 13 residues long. The germline V gene has CDR1 MDHEN and CDR2 SYDVKM. The junction had 6 bases not matched to a gene; V was cut back by 8 bases and J by 2 bases.

This rearrangement joins TRBV20-1 to TRBJ2-5; 11 bases align to TRBD2. Germline CDR1 is DFQATT and CDR2 is SNEGSKA (reference sequence). This CDR3 is 19 amino acids long. Trimming cost V 6 bases and J 3 bases; bases outside gene matches: 21. The CDR3 spells CSALFLDRELAGVKETQYF. The CDR3 nucleotides read TGCAGTGCCTTATTCCTCGACAGGGAACTAGCGGGAGTAAAAGAGACCCAGTACTTC.

This clonotype was seen just once. This chain links TRBV15 with TRBJ2-7; 8 nucleotides line up with TRBD1. V trimming: 5 bases; J trimming: 0 bases; junction bases outside the gene matches: 6. Germline-derived CDR1 and CDR2 are LNHNV and YYDKDF (reference sequence). The length of the CDR3 is 15 residues. The CDR3 nucleotides read TGTGCCACCAGCCCAGACAGGGGAAGCTCCTACGAGCAGTACTTC. Residues: CATSPDRGSSYEQYF.

The J gene is TRBJ2-3, the V gene TRBV3-1; 8 bases align to TRBD2. Germline CDR1 and CDR2: LGHDT and YNNKEL (reference sequence). Trimming took 4 bases from V and 5 from J; bases not matched to a gene: 8. The CDR3 consists of 15 residues. The CDR3 here is CASSRIDGGGDTQYF. The CDR3 DNA sequence: TGTGCCAGCAGCCGTATAGACGGGGGGGGAGATACGCAGTATTTT.